This T cell receptor (beta chain) was recovered during a study of blood T cell repertoires in COVID-19 (dated by TCRdb to about 2020). Regarding the complete study: The collaborator samples originated in the United States, Italy and Spain and spanned the acute and convalescent phases of COVID-19. A de-identified subject ID, COVID-19 status, age in years and sex were almost always included in the sample metadata. The material from the prospective study consisted of cDNA or gDNA derived from T cells, B-cell-depleted T cells, or PBMCs. Subjects who had been exposed to COVID-19, were actively infected with it, or had recovered from it provided the deeply sampled blood TCRbeta repertoires that made up the dataset. A freely available public database, intended as a resource for researchers studying the immune response to SARS-CoV-2, is where the repertoires were released. Where available, HLA class I and class II types were obtained from metadata supplied by the sample provider rather than from assay-based typing. Samples were obtained from the ongoing ImmuneRACE study (first 160 participants) and from about 1,300 subjects provided by 6 global collaborators.

The research as a whole found: Clinical and demographic metadata were provided uncurated, with the amount varying by source and participant.

A note on this clone: The antigen it recognizes is unknown. Per-base qualities were not stored, and no clone one base away is much larger.

Whole blood was collected in K2EDTA tubes by collaborating institutions according to the institutions' own protocols. For TCRbeta analysis, collaborator samples were shipped as frozen whole blood, as isolated PBMCs, or as DNA extracted from either sample type. TCRbeta CDR3 regions were amplified from genomic DNA using the immunoSEQ Assay, a bias-controlled multiplex PCR. Per the source publication's procedure: Nucleated cell counts per sample were estimated from amplification of reference gene primers within the assay. To quantify the absolute abundance of each unique TCRbeta CDR3 rearrangement, sequence reads were collapsed and filtered. For each sample, productive Simpson clonality was calculated as the square root of Simpson's diversity index across productive rearrangements. Here the immuneACCESS table is served through TCRdb, limited to in-frame sequences with V and J called. Missing clones are a known gap in these copies; in checked studies unresolved V genes cover under half, and the rest lacks a known reason. The V and J calls and clone size are taken from that table; D and trimming were inferred from the DNA. This sample gives about 240,000 clones in total; about 87% of them show up just once. In total, the top ten clones hold 5.5% to 9% of the sample.

Including cysteine and phenylalanine, the CDR3 has 16 amino acids. Solely the CDR3 DNA is kept, with 48 bases framed from the first base. According to the germline V gene, CDR1 reads SGHTA and CDR2 reads FQGNSA. For this chain, trimming is 1 base at the V end and 1 base at the J end, and the number of junction bases without a gene match is 3. The TCR was taken from a woman aged 70-85 years with active or convalescent COVID-19. Specimen: peripheral blood. Recombination connected TRBV7-2 to TRBJ2-3, with TRBD2 identical over 9 junction bases. The DNA sequence follows: TGTGCCAGCAGCTTAGGCGGGGGGGATGGCACAGATACGCAGTATTTT. Translated, this is CASSLGGGDGTDTQYF.